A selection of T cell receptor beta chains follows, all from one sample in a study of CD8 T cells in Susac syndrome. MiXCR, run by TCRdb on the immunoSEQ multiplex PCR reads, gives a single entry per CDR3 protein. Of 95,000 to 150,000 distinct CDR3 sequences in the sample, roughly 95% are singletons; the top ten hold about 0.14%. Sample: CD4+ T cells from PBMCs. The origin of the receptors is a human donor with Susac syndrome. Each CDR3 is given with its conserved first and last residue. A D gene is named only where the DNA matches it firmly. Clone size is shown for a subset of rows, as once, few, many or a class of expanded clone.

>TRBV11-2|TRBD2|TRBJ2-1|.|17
CASSLEASGRVNNEQFF
TGTGCCAGCAGCTTAGAGGCTAGCGGGAGAGTTAACAATGAGCAGTTCTTC
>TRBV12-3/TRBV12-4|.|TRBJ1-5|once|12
CASRLGEQPQHF
TGTGCCAGCAGACTGGGCGAGCAGCCCCAGCATTTT
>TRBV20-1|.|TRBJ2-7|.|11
CSSQRQYEQYF
TGCAGTTCTCAGCGGCAGTACGAGCAGTACTTC
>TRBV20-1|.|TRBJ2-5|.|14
CSARSGDNKETQYF
TGCAGTGCCAGGTCCGGGGATAACAAAGAGACCCAGTACTTC
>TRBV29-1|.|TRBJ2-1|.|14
CSVVVTGAGNEQFF
TGCAGCGTTGTGGTTACGGGAGCTGGGAATGAGCAGTTCTTC
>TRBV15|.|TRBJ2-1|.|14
CATSRRATYNEQFF
TGTGCCACCAGCCGGAGGGCCACCTACAATGAGCAGTTCTTC
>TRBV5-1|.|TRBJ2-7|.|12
CASRSDLYEQYF
TGCGCCAGCAGGAGTGACTTGTACGAGCAGTACTTC
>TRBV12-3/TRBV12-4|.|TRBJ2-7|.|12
CASTDESYEQYF
TGTGCCAGCACCGACGAGTCCTACGAGCAGTACTTC
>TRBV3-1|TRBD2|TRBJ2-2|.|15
CASSLGTSRLGELFF
TGTGCCAGCAGCCTGGGGACTAGCCGGCTCGGGGAGCTGTTTTTT
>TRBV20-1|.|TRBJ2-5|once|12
CSARRRVETQYF
TGCAGTGCTAGACGGAGGGTGGAGACCCAGTACTTC
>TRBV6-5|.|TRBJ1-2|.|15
CASSDPRQQAYGYTF
TGTGCCAGCAGTGACCCCAGGCAGCAAGCCTATGGCTACACCTTC
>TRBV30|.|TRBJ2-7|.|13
CAWKGTTSYEQYF
TGTGCCTGGAAAGGGACCACCTCCTACGAGCAGTACTTC
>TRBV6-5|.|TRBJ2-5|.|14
CASSWDNREETQYF
TGTGCCAGCAGTTGGGATAACCGGGAAGAGACCCAGTACTTC
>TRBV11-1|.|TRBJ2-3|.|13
CASSFSWADTQYF
TGTGCCAGCAGCTTTAGCTGGGCAGATACGCAGTATTTT
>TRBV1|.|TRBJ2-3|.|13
CTSSRLVETTQYF
TGCACCAGCAGCCGTCTAGTAGAAACTACGCAGTATTTT
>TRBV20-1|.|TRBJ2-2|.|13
CSARSAGIGELFF
TGCAGTGCTAGATCCGCAGGGATCGGGGAGCTGTTTTTT
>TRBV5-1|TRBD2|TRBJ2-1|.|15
CASSELGLAYNEQFF
TGCGCCAGCAGCGAACTGGGACTAGCGTACAATGAGCAGTTCTTC